Each of the 23 T cell receptor beta chains below was sequenced from the same sample in a study of blood T cell repertoires in COVID-19. Profiling relied on immunoSEQ multiplex PCR, and the TCRdb table lists in-frame clones only, not all of them. The profile shows about 98,000 clones, approximately 86% of them singletons. Material for sequencing was peripheral blood. The receptors were gathered from a man between 50 and 59 years old with acute or convalescent COVID-19.

The chain joins TRBV7-9 to TRBJ1-1; 10 positions match TRBD1. The germline gives CDR1 SEHNR, CDR2 FQNEAQ (reference sequence). Trimming took 7 bases from V and 4 from J; bases not matched to a gene: 6. The CDR3 is made up of 14 amino acids. CDR3 nucleotides: TGTGCCAGCATAGACAGGGGGCGAGTCACTGAAGCTTTCTTT. Translated, it gives CASIDRGRVTEAFF.

The V call is TRBV29-1, the J call TRBJ2-7; TRBD2 might be the D (6 bases). V dropped 5 bases and J dropped 0 bases, with 8 bases sitting between them. The CDR3 has 12 amino acids. CDR1 is SQVTM and CDR2 is ANQGSEA in the germline V gene. CDR3: CSVWGGSYEQYF. The CDR3 DNA follows: TGCAGCGTTTGGGGAGGCTCCTACGAGCAGTACTTC.

This clone has a single count. V gene TRBV7-9 combines with J gene TRBJ1-3; D ambiguous. With 4 bases removed from V and 0 bases from J, the gap between germline ends came to 13 bases. This CDR3 contains 16 residues. Germline V gives CDR1 SEHNR, CDR2 FQNEAQ (reference sequence). CDR3 protein: CASSSSTGDSGNTIYF. The DNA of the CDR3 is TGTGCCAGCAGCTCGTCGACTGGTGACTCTGGAAACACCATATATTTT.

The rearrangement uses TRBV18 and TRBJ1-5; no clear D gene. Trimming stripped 2 bases from V and 7 bases from J, with 9 bases between. This CDR3 spans 13 amino acids. The germline V gene has CDR1 KGHSH and CDR2 LQKENI. CDR3 sequence reads: CASSPTQEQPQHF. CDR3 coding DNA: TGTGCCAGCTCACCAACCCAGGAACAGCCCCAGCATTTT.

CDR3 residues: CASSPGTRGEQFF. Written as DNA, the CDR3 is TGTGCCAGCAGCCCCGGGACTAGAGGTGAGCAGTTCTTC. The chain employs TRBV11-3 and TRBJ2-1; 8 positions match TRBD2. V lost 5 bases to trimming and J lost 9 bases; unmatched junction nucleotides: 6. The CDR3 has 13 amino acids. The germline CDR1 and CDR2 sequences are SGHNT and YENEEA.

J is TRBJ1-6 and V is TRBV4-1, with D perhaps TRBD1 (6 bases). This CDR3 is built from 15 residues. V was clipped by 3 bases and J by 7 bases, with 13 bases between them. CDR1 is MGHRA and CDR2 is YSYEKL in the germline V gene. The CDR3 reads CASSQNRAGNSPLHF. The CDR3 DNA sequence: TGCGCCAGCAGCCAGAACAGGGCAGGCAATTCACCCCTCCACTTT.

This chain joins TRBV27 and TRBJ2-1, with TRBD2 identical over 15 bases. The germline gives CDR1 MNHEY, CDR2 SMNVEV (reference sequence). CDR3 size: 15 residues. Germline trimming cut 6 bases from V and 7 bases from J; bases unmatched to any gene: 4. CDR3 sequence: CASSHGTSGRNEQFF. The CDR3 DNA reads TGTGCCAGCAGCCACGGGACTAGCGGGAGGAATGAGCAGTTCTTC.

This clone was seen a few times. The chain has TRBV7-8 and TRBJ2-7; the D is unclear. CDR1 SGHVS and CDR2 FQNEAQ come from the germline V gene. Trimming pared 1 base from V and 5 bases from J, leaving 21 bases between. This CDR3 contains 17 residues. The CDR3 reads CASSLVLVPNTNHEQYF. In DNA, the CDR3 is TGTGCCAGCAGCTTAGTGCTAGTTCCGAATACGAATCACGAGCAGTACTTC. The whole variable domain, filled in from reference TRBV7-8 and TRBJ2-7, reads GAGVSQSPRYKVAKRGQDVALRCDPISGHVSLFWYQQALGQGPEFLTYFQNEAQLDKSGLPSDRFFAERPEGSVSTLKIQRTQQEDSAVYLCASSLVLVPNTNHEQYFGPGTRLTVT.

The chain links TRBV15 to TRBJ2-7; TRBD1 matches 10 bases. J lost 2 bases, V lost 5 bases, and 9 bases had no gene match. This CDR3 has 16 amino acids. CDR1 and CDR2 from the germline V gene are LNHNV and YYDKDF (reference sequence). The CDR3, as DNA: TGTGCCACCAGCTCACGGACCGGGACAGGGGCCTACGAGCAGTACTTC. Translating gives CATSSRTGTGAYEQYF.

The chain recombines TRBV2 with TRBJ2-5; D gene uncertain. Deletions cut 6 bases from V and 2 bases from J, with 7 bases between. CDR1 is SNHLY, CDR2 FYNNEI, per germline. This CDR3 has 12 residues. The CDR3 DNA follows: TGTGCCAGCAGACAGCAGCAAGAGACCCAGTACTTC. This encodes CASRQQQETQYF. The entire variable domain, with the rest obtained from reference TRBV2 and TRBJ2-5, is as follows: EPEVTQTPSHQVTQMGQEVILRCVPISNHLYFYWYRQILGQKVEFLVSFYNNEISEKSEIFDDQFSVERPDGSNFTLKIRSTKLEDSAMYFCASRQQQETQYFGPGTRLLVL.

J is TRBJ2-1 and V is TRBV19; D remains ambiguous. CDR3 length equals 16 residues. Trimming pared 0 bases from V and 0 bases from J, leaving 9 bases between. CDR1 is LNHDA and CDR2 is SQIVND in the germline V gene (reference sequence). The CDR3 protein is CASSIEAARSYNEQFF. DNA for the CDR3: TGTGCCAGTAGTATAGAGGCGGCCCGCTCCTACAATGAGCAGTTCTTC.

This chain links TRBV30 with TRBJ1-1; 7 bases fit TRBD1. CDR3 length: 15 residues. V trimming: 2 bases; J trimming: 0 bases; junction bases outside the gene matches: 6. Germline values: CDR1 GTSNPN, CDR2 SVGIG (reference sequence). The CDR3 reads CAWSSGTDMNTEAFF. The CDR3 DNA follows: TGTGCCTGGAGTTCCGGGACAGATATGAACACTGAAGCTTTCTTT.

J is TRBJ1-2 and V is TRBV5-6; D gene uncertain. Germline assignment: CDR1 SGHDT and CDR2 YYEEEE. V gave up 0 bases and J gave up 3 bases, with 15 bases separating them. The CDR3 sequence is 16 residues long. CDR3 bases: TGTGCCAGCAGCTTGGTGGAGACCAAACCCCACTATGGCTACACCTTC. Translating gives CASSLVETKPHYGYTF.

CDR3 sequence: CATSKDMTNYGYTF. Written as DNA, the CDR3 is TGTGCCACCAGCAAGGACATGACGAACTATGGCTACACCTTC. The chain links TRBV15 to TRBJ1-2; possibly TRBD1 for D (5 bases). CDR1 and CDR2 (germline): LNHNV, YYDKDF (reference sequence). The CDR3 loop spans 14 amino acids. Trimming removed 4 bases at V and 2 bases at J, with 11 bases between. The full variable domain, with the rest looked up from reference TRBV15 and TRBJ1-2, is DAMVIQNPRYQVTQFGKPVTLSCSQTLNHNVMYWYQQKSSQAPKLLFHYYDKDFNNEADTPDNFQSRRPNTSFCFLDIRSPGLGDTAMYLCATSKDMTNYGYTFGSGTRLTVV.

This chain joins TRBV6-5 and TRBJ1-2; the D gene is possibly TRBD1 (6 bases). V lost 6 bases and J 8 bases, leaving 16 bases between the germline ends. Germline CDR1 MNHEY, CDR2 SVGAGI. The CDR3 has 13 amino acids. The CDR3, as DNA: TGTGCCAGCAGAAACCAGGGGATCGGCGGCTACACCTTC. Translated: CASRNQGIGGYTF.

This clone showed up just once. J is TRBJ1-4 and V is TRBV7-9; 7 nucleotides match TRBD1. The J segment lost 5 bases and the V segment lost 5 bases, leaving 8 bases of the junction unmatched. Germline CDR1 SEHNR, CDR2 FQNEAQ (reference sequence). The CDR3 extends over 15 amino acids. In DNA, the CDR3 is TGTGCCAGCAGCCGCTTGGGGGACAGCAATGAAAAACTGTTTTTT. This translates into CASSRLGDSNEKLFF.

In this sample, this clone turned up once. This rearrangement joins TRBV10-3 to TRBJ2-7; 9 bases line up with TRBD1. V trimming: 7 bases; J trimming: 4 bases; junction bases outside the gene matches: 5. CDR1 is ENHRY and CDR2 is SYGVKD in the germline V gene. The CDR3 length is 13 residues. This CDR3 reads CAITPDRGYEQYF. CDR3 coding DNA: TGTGCCATCACTCCAGACAGGGGGTACGAGCAGTACTTC.

Only a few counts were recorded for this clone. This chain links TRBV2 with TRBJ1-1; the D gene is possibly TRBD1 (5 bases). CDR1 is SNHLY, CDR2 FYNNEI, per germline. V was trimmed by 6 bases and J by 1 base, leaving 9 bases between them. The CDR3 covers 13 residues. CDR3 DNA: TGTGCCAGCAGCAATGACAGGAACACTGAAGCTTTCTTT. Encoded protein: CASSNDRNTEAFF.

The J gene is TRBJ2-5, the V gene TRBV4-1, with 12 bases lining up with TRBD2. CDR1 and CDR2 from the germline V gene are MGHRA and YSYEKL. CDR3 length equals 17 residues. V was clipped by 2 bases and J by 0 bases; unmatched bases: 4. CDR3 protein: CASSQPWTSGNQETQYF. The CDR3 DNA reads TGCGCCAGCAGCCAACCCTGGACTAGCGGGAACCAAGAGACCCAGTACTTC.

The V call is TRBV5-5, the J call TRBJ2-5, with 8 bases lining up with TRBD1. From germline, CDR1 is SGHKS and CDR2 YYEKEE (reference sequence). V shed 0 bases and J 4 bases; nucleotides not matched to a gene: 2. This CDR3 comprises 14 residues. The CDR3 loop reads CASSLGTGRETQYF. CDR3 sequence (DNA): TGTGCCAGCAGCTTGGGGACAGGGAGAGAGACCCAGTACTTC.

In its sample, this clone was seen many times. The chain uses TRBV7-9 and TRBJ2-1; 10 bases match TRBD2. The trim removed 5 bases at V and 2 bases at J, leaving 9 bases unmatched. Germline CDR1 is SEHNR and CDR2 is FQNEAQ (reference sequence). CDR3 length: 17 residues. CDR3 loop: CASSRRRLAGTYNEQFF. The CDR3 DNA reads as TGTGCCAGCAGCCGAAGAAGACTAGCGGGTACCTACAATGAGCAGTTCTTC.

The chain uses TRBV4-1 and TRBJ2-3, with unresolved D. V dropped 0 bases and J dropped 2 bases, with 9 bases sitting between them. Germline loops: CDR1 MGHRA, CDR2 YSYEKL. This CDR3 contains 15 residues. The CDR3 spells CASSQDHPDTDTQYF. The CDR3 DNA sequence: TGCGCCAGCAGCCAAGATCACCCAGACACAGATACGCAGTATTTT.

The V call is TRBV5-1, the J call TRBJ1-1; D ambiguous. V shed 0 bases and J shed 7 bases, with 13 bases lying between them. The CDR3 runs to 14 residues. Germline CDR1 and CDR2: SGHRS and YFSETQ. The DNA of the CDR3 is TGCGCCAGCAGCTTGGAAGGCTCCTACAGTGAAGCTTTCTTT. Translated: CASSLEGSYSEAFF.